Below, 10 T cell receptor beta chains from the same sample are listed, as sequenced in a study of blood T cell repertoires in COVID-19. Sequencing was performed with immunoSEQ multiplex PCR; in TCRdb, only in-frame clones are kept and a portion is missing. The repertoire has 200,000 to 250,000 clones, 90% of them found once; the top ten carry roughly 16%. What was sequenced was PBMCs or T cells enriched from blood (not recorded which). Every receptor here comes from a man aged 30 to 45 who had been exposed to COVID-19.

The CDR3 nucleotides read TGTGCCAGTGCGGACAGGGCCTATGGCTACACCTTC. This translates into CASADRAYGYTF. The chain has TRBV6-5 and TRBJ1-2, with 8 bases aligning to TRBD1. This CDR3 contains 12 residues. Trimming cost V 9 bases and J 4 bases; bases outside gene matches: 4. CDR1 MNHEY and CDR2 SVGAGI come from the germline V gene.

This clone occurred a few times. The J gene is TRBJ1-2, the V gene TRBV5-1; 7 bases line up with TRBD1. CDR1 SGHRS and CDR2 YFSETQ come from the germline V gene. The CDR3 has 14 amino acids. The junction had 5 bases not matched to a gene; V was cut back by 0 bases and J by 6 bases. In DNA, the CDR3 is TGCGCCAGCAGCTTGGGACAGGGAACGGATGGCTACACCTTC. Its translation is CASSLGQGTDGYTF.

J is TRBJ2-3 and V is TRBV9, with TRBD2 matching 8 bases. This CDR3 region has 15 residues. Trimming took 1 base from V and 3 from J; bases not matched to a gene: 4. The germline CDR1 and CDR2 sequences are SGDLS and YYNGEE. DNA for the CDR3: TGTGCCAGCAGCGTACTGGGACTAGGTACAGATACGCAGTATTTT. Translating it yields CASSVLGLGTDTQYF. The full variable domain, completed using reference TRBV9 and TRBJ2-3, is DSGVTQTPKHLITATGQRVTLRCSPRSGDLSVYWYQQSLDQGLQFLIQYYNGEERAKGNILERFSAQQFPDLHSELNLSSLELGDSALYFCASSVLGLGTDTQYFGPGTRLTVL.

This clone was seen a few times. V usage is TRBV7-9 and J usage is TRBJ2-7; 9 bases are shared with TRBD1. V dropped 5 bases and J dropped 3; count of bases not matched to a gene: 14. The CDR3 contains 17 residues. Per germline, CDR1 SEHNR and CDR2 FQNEAQ (reference sequence). The CDR3 loop is CASSPQVPGTGNYEQYF. The CDR3 DNA reads as TGTGCCAGCAGCCCCCAAGTCCCCGGGACAGGGAACTACGAGCAGTACTTC.

The rearrangement joins TRBV5-6 to TRBJ2-5; 9 nucleotides agree with TRBD1. The CDR3 has 15 residues. The V and J ends lost 2 bases and 3 bases, in that order; junction bases with no gene match: 5. The germline V gene has CDR1 SGHDT and CDR2 YYEEEE. The CDR3 sequence: CASSLLTGGKETQYF. The CDR3, as DNA: TGTGCCAGCAGCTTACTGACAGGGGGTAAAGAGACCCAGTACTTC.

This chain links TRBV5-4 with TRBJ2-3; 8 positions agree with TRBD2. The ends lost 1 base at V and 1 base at J; junction bases unmatched: 8. The CDR3 runs 17 residues. Per germline, CDR1 SGHNT and CDR2 YYREEE (reference sequence). The CDR3 bases are TGTGCCAGCAGCTTGTTGGTAGCGGGGCTTCGCACAGATACGCAGTATTTT. Protein sequence: CASSLLVAGLRTDTQYF.

The V call is TRBV6-4, the J call TRBJ2-4, with a possible D match to TRBD1 (6 bases). Germline V gene lookup returns CDR1 MRHNA and CDR2 SNTAGT. The CDR3 length is 20 residues. V was trimmed by 6 bases and J by 3 bases, leaving 30 bases between them. This CDR3 reads CASSLSVDRQVGWVKNIQYF. The CDR3 DNA sequence: TGTGCCAGCAGCTTAAGTGTCGACAGGCAAGTGGGCTGGGTCAAAAACATTCAGTACTTC.

The rearrangement links TRBV7-6 to TRBJ1-4, with D possibly TRBD1 on 5 matching bases. The V gene's germline CDR1 is SGHVS and CDR2 FNYEAQ. V was clipped by 0 bases and J by 2 bases, with 10 bases between them. The CDR3 contains 16 residues. This chain's CDR3 is CASSLAPAGTNEKLFF. CDR3 DNA sequence: TGTGCCAGCAGCTTAGCGCCCGCAGGGACTAATGAAAAACTGTTTTTT.

CDR3 protein: CASSPSGGDTQYF. Written as DNA, the CDR3 is TGTGCCAGCTCACCGTCGGGGGGAGATACGCAGTATTTT. The chain carries TRBV18 and TRBJ2-3; 7 bases fit TRBD2. The CDR3 has 13 residues. Germline-derived CDR1 and CDR2 are KGHSH and LQKENI. Trimming removed 3 bases from V and 5 bases from J; junction bases left unmatched: 2.

This clone was counted a single time. Here the CDR3 reads CASSRGPPPAADTQYF. CDR3 DNA sequence: TGTGCCAGCAGCCGAGGTCCCCCGCCCGCGGCAGATACGCAGTATTTT. The chain uses TRBV11-2 and TRBJ2-3; D gene ambiguous. This CDR3 region has 16 residues. Looked up from germline, CDR1 is SGHAT and CDR2 is FQNNGV. V lost 5 bases to trimming and J lost 4 bases, with 19 bases between them.